What follows is one TCR beta chain and its context. This clonotype was found a few times. Its antigen is unknown. This clone may be a read error of a much larger clone one base away. V has 5 bases trimmed and J has 7 bases trimmed; junction bases matching no gene number 15. From its cysteine to its phenylalanine, the CDR3 spans 18 amino acids. Only the CDR3 DNA is retained, 54 bases long and in frame from the first base. This record belongs to a study of T cells in Graves' hyperthyroidism and ophthalmopathy (dated by TCRdb to between 2018 and 2021). With respect to the entire study: Peripheral blood samples were taken at the time of initial diagnosis, prior to any treatment. Prospective prediction of ophthalmopathy was tested in an independent validation cohort of 18 to 20 hyperthyroidism patients and 17 patients who later progressed to ophthalmopathy. According to the paper, TCR Vbeta CDR3 sequencing was carried out on approximately 140 peripheral blood samples, which came from around 43 ophthalmopathy, around 74 hyperthyroidism and roughly 17 progressor patients. Following sampling, methimazole starting at 30 mg daily was given to hyperthyroidism patients, and high-dose intravenous methylprednisolone was given to ophthalmopathy patients. A discovery cohort of about 95 patients, approximately 45 with Graves' ophthalmopathy and under 60 with stable Graves' hyperthyroidism, was used to find distinguishing TCR V-J signatures. The roughly 100 discovery patients were randomly split 7:3 into training and test sets. In about 6 Graves' hyperthyroidism patients, the study also compared T-cell repertoires from thyroid tissue with T-cell repertoires from blood. Paper-wide results and their limitations: Sample size was not statistically predetermined, and investigators were not blinded to group allocation. In validation, the model predicted progression to ophthalmopathy with approximately 71% sensitivity and less than 80% specificity, a median of about 6 months before onset. Most expanded thyroid clonotypes (frequency above 0.001) were also detected in blood, a finding suggesting that blood repertoires may reflect thyroid immune responses. Ophthalmopathy was separated from stable hyperthyroidism by a 13 V-J signature model, with approximately 86% sensitivity and approximately 84% specificity obtained in cross-validation and 80%/75% obtained in testing.

TCR beta CDR3 regions were amplified from RNA transcripts. The first round of RT-PCR for the TCR CDR3 was performed with the HTBI primer set and the Qiagen OneStep RT-PCR kit. Libraries were constructed in a second round of multiplex PCR, after which size selection and purification were carried out. Sequencing of the libraries was done on an Illumina HiSeq2000 using paired-end 100 bp reads. The paper's data handling went like this. SOAPnuke was used to process the raw data, throwing out any read that contained adapters or uncalled bases, had a mean Phred below 15, or lacked an exact constant-primer or identifier match. High-quality paired reads were merged with COPE v1.2.5, and unique nucleotide sequences were defined as clonotypes. MiTCR v1.1 was used to align the clonotypes against IMGT TRBV, TRBD and TRBJ reference segments. The analysis included only V-J combinations with a frequency above 0.0001, which together covered 99% to 99.2% of the repertoires. A TCS score was defined as the ratio of F50 (clonal expansion) to E x V (chaos), with BLOSUM62-based TCRdist applied between CDR3 peptides within each V-J. Welch's t-statistics and random forest reduced some 510 V-J features to some 14, which were used in a naive Bayes classifier (R e1071). TCRdb reprocessing: public reads trimmed at Q25 with fastp, clones called with MiXCR, in-frame beta chains kept. Rows with one shared CDR3 protein collapse into an entry with the most common genes and DNA. For this entry, the V and J calls and clone size follow TCRdb and not the study's own pipeline. The sample yields 300,000 to 400,000 distinct CDR3 sequences; approximately 18% were counted once. The top ten clones comprise under 55% of the sample.

Graves' hyperthyroidism was defined as stable when no progression to ophthalmopathy occurred over 18 months of follow-up. Hyperthyroidism patients were aged 18 to 65 years and newly diagnosed, with disease duration of less than 2 months. The study excluded patients with uncontrolled infections, other autoimmune diseases, pregnancy or lactation. Clinical symptoms, serum thyroxine and TRAb, thyroid ultrasound, and orbital computed tomography formed the basis for the diagnoses. Ficoll-Paque density gradient centrifugation was used to isolate PBMCs from around 9.1 ml of fresh peripheral blood. Total RNA was extracted using Trizol reagent, and RNA quality was assessed on an Agilent 2100 Bioanalyzer.

The sample was blood. The receptor was isolated from a woman aged 45-65 years with Graves' hyperthyroidism. The sequence joins TRBV12-3 or TRBV12-4 to TRBJ2-2; 11 bases in the middle match TRBD2. The CDR3 protein sequence reads: CASSLPRASGRRGGELFF. The nucleotides are TGTGCCAGCAGTCTCCCCCGGGCTAGCGGGAGGCGAGGCGGGGAGCTGTTTTTT.